This T cell receptor (beta chain) appears in the sequencing data of a study of human T cells and chemical hapten exposure. Original data processing: The median was roughly 100,000 TCRs per sample, ranging roughly 23,224 to 750,000. TCRdb re-called the RACE reads with MiXCR, one entry per CDR3 protein. The V and J calls shown here were made by TCRdb, not taken from the authors' results. The table lists around 71,000 distinct CDR3 sequences, roughly 9.8% of them singletons. The time point: patch test 1, 2 weeks after DPC sensitization. Sample treatment: therapeutic diphenylcyclopropenone sensitization with weekly scalp DPC. This clonotype has more than one count but fewer than ten. Trimming took off 5 bases at V and 5 bases at J, with 15 bases between the two ends. Germline CDR1 reads ENHRY; CDR2 reads SYGVKD. This CDR3 comprises 14 residues.

This sequence was found in a woman in her thirties or forties with alopecia areata. Some clones in this sample may be carry-over from other donors' samples. This specimen was whole blood, taken in connection with sensitization to the hapten diphenylcyclopropenone (DPC). The chain combines TRBV10-3 with TRBJ1-1; the D is unclear. CDR3 nucleotide sequence: TGTGCCATCAGTCCGCAGGCGTTGGGTACTGAAGCTTTCTTT. This codes for CAISPQALGTEAFF.